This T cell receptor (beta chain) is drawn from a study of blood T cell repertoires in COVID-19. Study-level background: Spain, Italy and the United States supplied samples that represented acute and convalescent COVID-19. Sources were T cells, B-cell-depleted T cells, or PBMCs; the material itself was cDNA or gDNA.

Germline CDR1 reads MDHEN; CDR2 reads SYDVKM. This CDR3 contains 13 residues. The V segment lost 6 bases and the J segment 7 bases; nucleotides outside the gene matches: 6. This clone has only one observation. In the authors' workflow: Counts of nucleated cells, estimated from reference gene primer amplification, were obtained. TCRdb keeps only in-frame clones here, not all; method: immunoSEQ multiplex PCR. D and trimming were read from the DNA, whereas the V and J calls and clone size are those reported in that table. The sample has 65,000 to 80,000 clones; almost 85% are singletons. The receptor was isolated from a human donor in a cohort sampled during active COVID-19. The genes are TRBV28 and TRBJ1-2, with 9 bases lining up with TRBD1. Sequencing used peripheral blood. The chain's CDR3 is CASSLDRGFGYTF. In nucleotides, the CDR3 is TGTGCCAGCAGCCTGGACAGGGGATTTGGCTACACCTTC.